This entry features one T cell receptor beta chain sequence. The antigen is not known. The PCR was carried out with 60 Vbeta primers and 13 Jbeta primers. Generated by immunoSEQ multiplex PCR, the TCRdb table keeps only in-frame clones and is missing some. The data show more than 150,000 clones, with about 90% seen just once and approximately 0.23% held by the top ten. CDR1 SGHTA and CDR2 FQGNSA come from the germline V gene. The CDR3 sequence is 14 residues long. After removal of 7 bases from V and 6 bases from J, the junction contained 8 bases not matched to a gene. The source of the sample is a study of cytomegalovirus exposure and HLA in healthy donors. The study's findings and limits: Per published reports, the classifier diagnosed cytomegalovirus status with high specificity and sensitivity.

This sequence joins TRBV7-2 and TRBJ2-2, with 7 bases aligning to TRBD1. The specimen was PBMCs. This TCR came from a girl under three years old in good health and CMV-seronegative. CDR3 nucleotide sequence: TGTGCCAGCACCACACAGGGGCCGGCCGGGGAGCTGTTTTTT. Its protein product is CASTTQGPAGELFF.